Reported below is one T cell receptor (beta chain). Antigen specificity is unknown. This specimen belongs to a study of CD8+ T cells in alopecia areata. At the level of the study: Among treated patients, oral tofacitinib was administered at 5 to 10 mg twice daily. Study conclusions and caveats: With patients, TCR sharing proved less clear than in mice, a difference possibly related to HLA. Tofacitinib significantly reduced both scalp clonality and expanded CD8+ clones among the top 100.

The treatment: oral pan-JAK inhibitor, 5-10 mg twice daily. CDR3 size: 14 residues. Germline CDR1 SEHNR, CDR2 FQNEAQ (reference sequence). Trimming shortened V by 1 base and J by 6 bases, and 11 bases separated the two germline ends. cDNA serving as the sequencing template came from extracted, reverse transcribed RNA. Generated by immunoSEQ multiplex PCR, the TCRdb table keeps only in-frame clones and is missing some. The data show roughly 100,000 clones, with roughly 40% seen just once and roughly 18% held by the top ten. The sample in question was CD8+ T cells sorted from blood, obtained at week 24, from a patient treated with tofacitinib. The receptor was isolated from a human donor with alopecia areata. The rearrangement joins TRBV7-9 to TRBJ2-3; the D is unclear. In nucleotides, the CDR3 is TGTGCCAGCAGCTTAGGACGTCTCCCCGATACGCAGTATTTT. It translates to CASSLGRLPDTQYF.